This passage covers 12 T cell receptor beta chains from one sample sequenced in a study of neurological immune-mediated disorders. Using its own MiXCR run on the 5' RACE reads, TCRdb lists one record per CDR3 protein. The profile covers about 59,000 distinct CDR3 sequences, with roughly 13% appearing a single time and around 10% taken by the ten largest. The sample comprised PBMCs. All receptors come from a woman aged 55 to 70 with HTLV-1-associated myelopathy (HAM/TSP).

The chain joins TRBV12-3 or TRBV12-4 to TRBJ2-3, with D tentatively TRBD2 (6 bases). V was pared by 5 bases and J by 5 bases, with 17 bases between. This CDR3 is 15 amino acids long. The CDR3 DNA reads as TGTGCCAGCAGTCCCCCAACGACTAGTTTAGATACGCAGTATTTT. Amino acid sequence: CASSPPTTSLDTQYF.

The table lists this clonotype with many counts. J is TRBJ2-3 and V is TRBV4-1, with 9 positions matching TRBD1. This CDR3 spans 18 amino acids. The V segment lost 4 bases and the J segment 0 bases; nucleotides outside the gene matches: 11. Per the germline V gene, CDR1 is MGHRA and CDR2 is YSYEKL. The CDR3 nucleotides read TGCGCCAGCAGCCCCGGGACAGGGAGCCTACCTAGCACAGATACGCAGTATTTT. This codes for CASSPGTGSLPSTDTQYF.

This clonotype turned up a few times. The CDR3 DNA is TGTGCCAGCAGTTTGGACGGTAAAACTGAAGCTTTCTTT. Encoded protein: CASSLDGKTEAFF. This chain joins TRBV12-3 or TRBV12-4 and TRBJ1-1, with D uncertain. V lost 3 bases and J lost 5, with 10 bases in between. This CDR3 has 13 residues.

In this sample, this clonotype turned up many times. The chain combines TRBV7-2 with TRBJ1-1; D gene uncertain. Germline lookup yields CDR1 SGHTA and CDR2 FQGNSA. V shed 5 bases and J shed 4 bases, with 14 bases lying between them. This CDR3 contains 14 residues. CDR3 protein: CASSLHPAGTEAFF. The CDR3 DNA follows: TGTGCCAGCAGCCTACACCCAGCGGGCACTGAAGCTTTCTTT.

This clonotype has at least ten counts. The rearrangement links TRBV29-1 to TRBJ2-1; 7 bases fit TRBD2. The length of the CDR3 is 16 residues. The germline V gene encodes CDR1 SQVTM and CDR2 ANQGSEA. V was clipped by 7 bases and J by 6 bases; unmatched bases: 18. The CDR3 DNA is TGCAGCGCCCCCCACGGTCTCCTCGGCGGGGGCAATGAGCAGTTCTTC. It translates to CSAPHGLLGGGNEQFF.

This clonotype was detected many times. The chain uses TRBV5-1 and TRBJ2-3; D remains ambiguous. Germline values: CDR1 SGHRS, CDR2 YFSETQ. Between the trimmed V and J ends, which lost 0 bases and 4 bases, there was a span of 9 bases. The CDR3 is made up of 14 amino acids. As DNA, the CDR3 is TGCGCCAGCAGCTTGGCCCTACCCCCAGATACGCAGTATTTT. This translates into CASSLALPPDTQYF.

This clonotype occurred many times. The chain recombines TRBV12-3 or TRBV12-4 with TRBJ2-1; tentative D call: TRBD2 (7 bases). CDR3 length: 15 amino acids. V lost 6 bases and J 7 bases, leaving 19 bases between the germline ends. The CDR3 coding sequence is TGTGCCAGCAGCTCTCTGGGGAGGGGGTGGAATGAGCAGTTCTTC. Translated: CASSSLGRGWNEQFF.

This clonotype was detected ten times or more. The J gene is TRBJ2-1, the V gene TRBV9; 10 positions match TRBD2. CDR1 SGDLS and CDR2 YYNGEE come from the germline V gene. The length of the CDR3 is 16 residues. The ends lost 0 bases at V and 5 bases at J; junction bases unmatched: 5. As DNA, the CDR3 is TGTGCCAGCAGCGTAGTTCCCGGACTAGCGGACAATGAGCAGTTCTTC. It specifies CASSVVPGLADNEQFF.

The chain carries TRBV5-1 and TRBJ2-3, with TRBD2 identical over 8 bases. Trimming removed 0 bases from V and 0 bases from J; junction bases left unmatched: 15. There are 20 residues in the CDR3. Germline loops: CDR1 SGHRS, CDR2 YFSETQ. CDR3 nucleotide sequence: TGCGCCAGCAGCTTGGGGAGAACTAGCGGAACCCAATCTAGCACAGATACGCAGTATTTT. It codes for CASSLGRTSGTQSSTDTQYF.

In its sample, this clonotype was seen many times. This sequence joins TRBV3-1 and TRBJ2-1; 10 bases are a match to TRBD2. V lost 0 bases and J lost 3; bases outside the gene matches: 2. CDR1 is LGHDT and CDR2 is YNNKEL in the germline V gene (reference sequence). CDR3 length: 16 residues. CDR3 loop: CASSQELAGVYNEQFF. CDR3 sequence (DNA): TGTGCCAGCAGCCAAGAGCTAGCGGGAGTCTACAATGAGCAGTTCTTC.

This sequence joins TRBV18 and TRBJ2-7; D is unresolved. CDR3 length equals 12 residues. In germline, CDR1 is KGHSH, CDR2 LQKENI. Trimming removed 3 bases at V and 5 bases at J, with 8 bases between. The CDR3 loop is CASSPTGDEQYF. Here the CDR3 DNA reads TGTGCCAGCTCACCCACTGGGGACGAGCAGTACTTC.

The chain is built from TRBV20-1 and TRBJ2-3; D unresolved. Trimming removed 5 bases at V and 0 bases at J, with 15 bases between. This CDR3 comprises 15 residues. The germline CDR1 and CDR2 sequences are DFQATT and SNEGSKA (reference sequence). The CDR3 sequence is CSAPDSQSSTDTQYF. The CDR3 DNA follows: TGCAGTGCTCCAGACTCACAATCTAGCACAGATACGCAGTATTTT.